This paragraph reports one TCR beta chain. Measured with immunoSEQ multiplex PCR; TCRdb has only the in-frame clones, and not every one. Of tens of thousands of clones listed, approximately 94% are singletons. The data originate from a study of technical replicates of blood from four donors. Trimming pared 1 base from V and 0 bases from J, leaving 10 bases between. Germline CDR1 reads LNHNV; CDR2 reads YYDKDF (reference sequence). The CDR3 has 16 residues. Sequencing was carried out using T cells isolated from PBMCs. The TCR originated in a human donor in good health. V usage is TRBV15 and J usage is TRBJ1-5, with D possibly matching TRBD1 (6 bases). CDR3 sequence (DNA): TGTGCCACCAGCAGAGTGACAGGTTATAGCAATCAGCCCCAGCATTTT. It codes for CATSRVTGYSNQPQHF.